The T cell receptor (beta chain) under discussion was sequenced for a study of shared clonotypes between healthy human individuals (dated by TCRdb to 2020 to 2022). Regarding the complete study: The cohort comprised two women and a few men aged 18 to 49 years. Blood TCR repertoires of four to six healthy adults were deeply sequenced to estimate repertoire size and the extent of clonotype sharing between individuals. Libraries were prepared and TCR repertoires were sequenced by different laboratories using diverse techniques, in order to increase sequencing depth and limit assay-specific biases. For each donor, CD4 naive and CD4 memory were each given three plates, CD8 naive was given two plates, and CD8 memory was given one plate. Per donor, leukapheresis produced somewhere between about 0.85 and 8.9 billion PBMCs. Findings and caveats that apply to the study as a whole: The small number of donors limited the genetic and exposure-history diversity represented. Sampling was restricted to blood, and TCR repertoires in tissue are likely to differ from TCR repertoires in blood. Based on pairwise subsampling, the degree of clonotype sharing among donors was expected to be affected by sequencing depth. Larger estimated clonotype richness was generally found for naive subsets than for memory subsets. Roughly 5% of naive CD4, approximately 3.7% of naive CD8, approximately 2.2% of memory CD4, and about 0.4% of memory CD8 clonotypes were shared across four donors. Rarefaction of sorted-subset datasets indicated incomplete sequencing despite the large sequencing depth. Compared with non-shared clonotypes, clonotypes shared by all four sorted-subset donors had higher generation probabilities.

Donors were healthy HIV-negative adults with no recently reported acute infections or vaccinations. Every donor was a Caucasian adult living in Nashville, Tennessee, USA. Magnetic negative selection was used to enrich CD4+ T cells, after which naive cells were positively selected on CD45RA and the negative fraction became the memory subset. After blood collection by leukapheresis, PBMCs were isolated using Ficoll-Histopaque density gradient centrifugation and then cryopreserved in the vapor phase of liquid nitrogen. Purity and quantity of every magnetically sorted T cell population were checked by analytical flow cytometry. Each sorted fraction had its genomic DNA isolated and then quantified by UV absorbance on a Nanodrop 2000c. Using the deep immunoSEQ assay, TCR CDR3 regions were amplified from genomic DNA by multiplex PCR. Extracted genomic DNA from each cell subset was distributed evenly across all wells of several immunoSEQ 96-well plates, and each plate was treated as a replicate. For sorted subsets, roughly 200 ng genomic DNA, equal to about 30,000 T cell genomes, was loaded into each replicate PCR. Purified libraries were measured with a Qubit 3.0 fluorometer, size-checked on a Bioanalyzer 2100, and measured again with the KAPA Library Quantification kit. A separate single-read 150-cycle Illumina NextSeq 550 flow cell was used to sequence each immunoSEQ 96-well plate. From the authors' description of their analysis: Because the immunoSEQ output held only junctional sequences and lacked quality scores, the filtering could not match the filtering applied to full-length reads. To assign V/J genes and CDR3, sequences were annotated against IMGT germline references using PyIR, a Python wrapper for IgBLAST v1.9. Any read was removed if the V/J assignment was weak (E-value above 1e-6), the CDR3 was missing, or the read contained stop codons, out-of-frame junctions, or ambiguous translated residues. V3J clonotypes were defined as sequences sharing the same inferred V gene, J gene, and CDR3 amino acid sequence. The percentage overlap between two repertoires was calculated by dividing the number of shared unique clonotypes by the size of the smaller repertoire. Repertoire richness was assessed with RTK rarefaction, the Chao1 estimator, and Recon v2.1 estimates of unobserved clonotypes. Generation probabilities were computed with OLGA for all TCRbeta clonotypes obtained by the gDNA method from several donors. TCRdb re-hosts the immuneACCESS table, in-frame sequences only. Its copies lack some clones; in the studies checked, an unresolved V gene accounts for under half of them, and the cause for the rest is not known. That table furnishes V, J and clone size, whereas the DNA furnished D and trimming. The sample table contains 2 million to 3 million clones; only one count was recorded for more than 85% of them. About 0.39% of the sample goes to the ten largest clones.

On this clone itself: There is no known antigen for this receptor. No base quality information exists; no much larger clone differs at one position.

The TCR was taken from a man younger than 35 in good health. Some clones in this sample may be carry-over from other donors' samples. Material: naive CD4+ T cells from PBMCs. Explained via the paper, the cell subset or site label denotes: CD45RA+ positively selected.

The sequence in DNA is TGTGCCACCGGGACCTACGAGCAGTACTTC. It specifies CATGTYEQYF. The rearrangement joined TRBV7-2 to TRBJ2-7, with TRBD2 perhaps the D gene, on 5 matching bases. The germline V gene encodes CDR1 SGHTA and CDR2 FQGNSA. Taken from cysteine to phenylalanine, the CDR3 has 10 residues. Here the CDR3 DNA is all that survives: 30 bases in frame from base 1. V is pared back by 10 bases and J by 2 bases, with 6 bases lying between the germline termini.